A selection of T cell receptor beta chains follows, all from one sample in a study of CD8+CD57+ T cells in acquired aplastic anemia. TCRdb analysed the reads with MiXCR anew, one entry per CDR3 protein. Found here are 100,000 to 150,000 distinct CDR3 sequences, more than 35% of them singletons; the top ten hold around 8.4%. Specimen: sorted CD4+, CD8+, or CD8+CD57+ T cells (not recorded which) from PBMCs. These receptors all stem from a human donor in good health, serving as a control. Both conserved end residues are part of each CDR3. A D gene is named only where the DNA matches it firmly. Clone size is shown for a subset of rows, as once, few, many or a class of expanded clone.

>many|TRBJ1-4|NA|TRBV6-2/TRBV6-3
CASSYDGNEKLFF
TGTGCCAGCAGTTACGACGGAAATGAAAAACTGTTTTTT
>many|TRBJ2-2|TRBD1|TRBV9
CASSVGQGSTGELFF
TGTGCCAGCAGCGTGGGACAGGGTTCAACCGGGGAGCTGTTTTTT
>many|TRBJ1-5|NA|TRBV20-1
CSARKPLSNQPQHF
TGCAGTGCTAGGAAGCCCCTTAGCAATCAGCCCCAGCATTTT
>many|TRBJ1-2|NA|TRBV12-3/TRBV12-4
CASSLAGYYGYTF
TGTGCCAGCAGTTTAGCAGGGTACTATGGCTACACCTTC
>NA|TRBJ1-1|NA|TRBV24-1
CATSDGLGNTEAFF
TGTGCCACCAGTGATGGGTTAGGGAACACTGAAGCTTTCTTT
>NA|TRBJ2-3|NA|TRBV7-2
CASSGGLSTDTQYF
TGTGCCAGCAGTGGGGGACTCAGCACAGATACGCAGTATTTT
>many|TRBJ2-2|NA|TRBV7-8
CASSLQGGGELFF
TGTGCCAGCAGCTTACAGGGTGGCGGGGAGCTGTTTTTT
>many|TRBJ2-3|NA|TRBV19
CASSGEGGPGTQYF
TGTGCCAGTAGTGGTGAGGGGGGGCCAGGTACGCAGTATTTT
>once|TRBJ2-7|TRBD1|TRBV29-1
CSVEDRRAHEQYF
TGCAGCGTTGAGGACAGGAGAGCCCACGAGCAGTACTTC
>NA|TRBJ1-1|TRBD1|TRBV28
CASSSQGATNTEAFF
TGTGCCAGCAGCTCTCAGGGGGCTACGAACACTGAAGCTTTCTTT
>many|TRBJ1-2|NA|TRBV29-1
CSVGNNYGYTF
TGCAGCGTTGGGAACAACTATGGCTACACCTTC
>many|TRBJ1-5|NA|TRBV6-1
CASSEGGREPQHF
TGTGCCAGCAGTGAAGGTGGCAGGGAACCCCAGCATTTT
>NA|TRBJ2-3|NA|TRBV24-1
CATSGADTQYF
TGTGCCACCAGTGGGGCAGATACGCAGTATTTT
>many|TRBJ1-2|TRBD1|TRBV12-3/TRBV12-4
CASRLGQAAGYTF
TGTGCCAGCAGACTCGGACAGGCGGCTGGCTACACCTTC
>NA|TRBJ2-3|TRBD2|TRBV25-1
CASSLPLTSGGTGDTQYF
TGTGCCAGCAGTCTCCCTTTGACTAGCGGGGGAACCGGGGATACGCAGTATTTT
>many|TRBJ2-1|NA|TRBV5-1
CASSLARDTHNEQFF
TGCGCCAGCAGCTTGGCAAGGGACACACACAATGAGCAGTTCTTC
>NA|TRBJ1-1|NA|TRBV7-2
CASSSGESEAFF
TGTGCCAGCAGCTCGGGTGAGTCTGAAGCTTTCTTT
>NA|TRBJ2-1|NA|TRBV20-1
CSASLDTYNEQFF
TGCAGTGCTAGTCTGGACACTTACAATGAGCAGTTCTTC
>many|TRBJ2-1|TRBD1|TRBV9
CASSSRTGSGYEQFF
TGTGCCAGCAGTAGCCGGACAGGGTCTGGGTATGAGCAGTTCTTC
>NA|TRBJ1-3|NA|TRBV25-1
CASSAPKIIGSGNTIYF
TGTGCCAGCAGTGCACCTAAAATCATCGGGTCTGGAAACACCATATATTTT
>many|TRBJ2-1|TRBD1|TRBV29-1
CSEILNTGGNEQFF
TGCAGCGAAATCCTTAATACAGGGGGCAATGAGCAGTTCTTC
>many|TRBJ2-3|TRBD1|TRBV5-1
CASSGTGGPFDTQYF
TGCGCCAGCAGTGGGACAGGGGGACCCTTTGATACGCAGTATTTT
>many|TRBJ2-3|NA|TRBV9
CASSVGELSTDTQYF
TGTGCCAGCAGCGTAGGGGAGCTCAGCACAGATACGCAGTATTTT
>NA|TRBJ1-2|NA|TRBV24-1
CATSDRRGAGYTF
TGTGCCACCAGTGATCGCCGGGGAGCTGGCTACACCTTC
>NA|TRBJ1-5|NA|TRBV10-3
CAISEPPGPQHF
TGTGCCATCAGTGAGCCGCCTGGGCCCCAGCATTTT
>NA|TRBJ1-2|NA|TRBV20-1
CSASQGWEAGYTF
TGCAGTGCTTCCCAGGGGTGGGAGGCTGGCTACACCTTC
>many|TRBJ1-2|NA|TRBV2
CASSRFRGLNYGYTF
TGTGCCAGCAGTCGATTCAGGGGCCTTAACTATGGCTACACCTTC
>NA|TRBJ2-7|NA|TRBV19
CASSMDPSYEQYF
TGTGCCAGTAGTATGGATCCCTCCTACGAGCAGTACTTC
>many|TRBJ1-5|NA|TRBV4-1
CASSQSRVQPQHF
TGCGCCAGCAGCCAATCCAGGGTTCAGCCCCAGCATTTT
>NA|TRBJ2-3|TRBD2|TRBV24-1
CATSDFWTSGRATDTQYF
TGTGCCACCAGTGATTTCTGGACTAGCGGGAGGGCCACAGATACGCAGTATTTT
>NA|TRBJ1-4|NA|TRBV29-1
CSSRTGANEKLFF
TGCAGCTCTAGGACGGGGGCCAATGAAAAACTGTTTTTT
>many|TRBJ2-3|NA|TRBV11-2
CASSYGRQISTDTQYF
TGTGCCAGCAGCTATGGGAGACAGATATCCACAGATACGCAGTATTTT
>NA|TRBJ2-3|TRBD2|TRBV11-2
CASSFRLAGGPDTQYF
TGTGCCAGCAGCTTCCGACTAGCGGGGGGGCCGGATACGCAGTATTTT
>many|TRBJ2-7|TRBD2|TRBV11-2
CASSLRLASAYEQYF
TGTGCCAGCAGCCTACGACTAGCTTCGGCCTACGAGCAGTACTTC
>many|TRBJ2-6|TRBD1|TRBV2
CAGRTGDSGANVLTF
TGTGCCGGTCGGACAGGGGACTCTGGGGCCAACGTCCTGACTTTC
>few|TRBJ1-2|TRBD1|TRBV18
CASSPWTGGLYGYTF
TGTGCCAGCTCACCATGGACAGGGGGCCTTTATGGCTACACCTTC
>NA|TRBJ1-3|NA|TRBV5-6
CASSLAAGGNTIYF
TGTGCCAGCAGCTTGGCGGCGGGAGGAAACACCATATATTTT
>NA|TRBJ2-3|NA|TRBV29-1
CSVAQNTDTQYF
TGCAGCGTTGCACAGAACACAGATACGCAGTATTTT
>many|TRBJ1-3|NA|TRBV13
CASTIGGGNTIYF
TGTGCCAGCACCATAGGCGGAGGAAACACCATATATTTT
>once|TRBJ1-2|NA|TRBV2
CASKISGGGGYTF
TGTGCCAGCAAAATCTCAGGAGGGGGTGGTTACACCTTC
>many|TRBJ2-1|TRBD1|TRBV5-1
CASSLLQGAYNEQFF
TGCGCCAGCAGCTTGCTACAGGGGGCGTACAATGAGCAGTTCTTC
>many|TRBJ1-2|NA|TRBV6-1
CASIPPSGRGYGYTF
TGTGCCAGCATTCCCCCGTCGGGCAGGGGCTATGGCTACACCTTC
>NA|TRBJ1-2|NA|TRBV2
CASSEHSLYGYTF
TGTGCCAGCAGTGAACACAGCCTCTATGGCTACACCTTC
>many|TRBJ2-1|TRBD2|TRBV7-7
CASSLAAGDVSRAINEQFF
TGTGCCAGCAGCTTAGCTGCGGGAGACGTGAGTAGGGCTATCAATGAGCAGTTCTTC
>NA|TRBJ2-5|NA|TRBV24-1
CATSDTEGGVQETQYF
TGTGCCACCAGTGATACGGAGGGGGGAGTCCAAGAGACCCAGTACTTC
>NA|TRBJ1-5|NA|TRBV19
CASSFGRASPNQPQHF
TGTGCCAGTAGTTTTGGACGGGCGTCCCCCAATCAGCCCCAGCATTTT
>NA|TRBJ2-1|TRBD2|TRBV6-4
CASSVTSTRGDEQFF
TGTGCCAGCAGCGTGACTAGCACGAGAGGCGATGAGCAGTTCTTC
>few|TRBJ2-7|TRBD1|TRBV29-1
CSVGTGEHEQYF
TGCAGCGTGGGGACAGGTGAGCACGAGCAGTACTTC
>NA|TRBJ2-7|NA|TRBV14
CASSQGQEQYF
TGTGCCAGCAGCCAAGGACAGGAGCAGTACTTC
>many|TRBJ1-4|TRBD1|TRBV19
CASSDRGRAEKLFF
TGTGCCAGTAGTGACAGGGGCAGAGCTGAAAAACTGTTTTTT
>many|TRBJ1-2|NA|TRBV11-3
CASSSGRYGPYGYTF
TGTGCCAGCAGCTCCGGACGCTACGGACCCTATGGCTACACCTTC
>NA|TRBJ2-1|TRBD1|TRBV15
CALQGAHEQFF
TGTGCCTTACAGGGGGCCCATGAGCAGTTCTTC
>many|TRBJ1-5|NA|TRBV19
CASSARQDSNQPQHF
TGTGCCAGTAGTGCCCGACAGGATAGCAATCAGCCCCAGCATTTT
>NA|TRBJ2-5|NA|TRBV20-1
CSASPGRQETQYF
TGCAGTGCTAGCCCGGGACGGCAAGAGACCCAGTACTTC
>many|TRBJ1-2|TRBD1|TRBV12-3/TRBV12-4
CASSLGQGNGYTF
TGTGCCAGCAGTTTGGGACAGGGAAATGGCTACACCTTC
>once|TRBJ1-1|TRBD1|TRBV10-3
CAISVRGQSTEAFF
TGTGCCATCAGTGTTAGGGGGCAGAGCACTGAAGCTTTCTTT
>many|TRBJ2-1|TRBD2|TRBV5-1
CASSLGLANEQFF
TGCGCCAGCAGCCTCGGACTAGCCAATGAGCAGTTCTTC
>many|TRBJ2-1|TRBD2|TRBV11-2
CASSVTSGGALRRF
TGTGCCAGCAGCGTAACTAGCGGGGGGGCTCTAAGGCGCTTC
>NA|TRBJ1-3|NA|TRBV19
CASSIAGPSGNTIYF
TGTGCCAGTAGTATCGCCGGACCCTCTGGAAACACCATATATTTT
>NA|TRBJ2-1|NA|TRBV19
CASSIAGSSYNEQFF
TGTGCCAGTAGTATTGCCGGGAGCTCCTACAATGAGCAGTTCTTC